This is a list of T cell receptor beta chains from one sample in a study of T cells after yellow fever vaccination. MiXCR was run by TCRdb on the 5' RACE reads, yielding one entry per CDR3 protein. This sample has more than 300,000 distinct CDR3 sequences, with around 10% found just once. Sequenced here: CD4+ T cells sorted from PBMCs, sampled 45 days after the yellow fever booster vaccination. The receptors derive from a man younger than 35 who received the YFV17D yellow fever vaccine. CDR3s include the opening cysteine and the closing phenylalanine or tryptophan. Each record gives: V gene, J gene, clone size, D gene, CDR3 DNA, CDR3 protein. A D gene is named only where the DNA matches it firmly. Only part of the rows carry a size: once, few, many, or a class if the clone is expanded.

>TRBV6-1|TRBJ2-3|-|-
TGTGCCAGCAGTCGCGGAAAGATACTCCAAGGAGATACGCAGTATTTT
CASSRGKILQGDTQYF
>TRBV15|TRBJ2-3|-|-
TGTGCCACCAGAGGAGGGCAGAAGAGCACAGATACGCAGTATTTT
CATRGGQKSTDTQYF
>TRBV7-2|TRBJ1-2|few|TRBD1
TGTGCCAGCAGCCAGGGGGGGGCCTACTATGGCTACACCTTC
CASSQGGAYYGYTF
>TRBV6-5|TRBJ2-2|few|-
TGTGCCAGCTGTTGGGGGAGAAACACCGGGGAGCTGTTTTTT
CASCWGRNTGELFF
>TRBV5-1|TRBJ2-7|few|TRBD2
TGCGCCAGCAGCCTCACCGGGACTAGCAAGGACGAGCAGTACTTC
CASSLTGTSKDEQYF
>TRBV7-2|TRBJ2-3|-|TRBD2
TGTGCCAGCAGCAAGGCTAGCGGGAGCACAGATACGCAGTATTTT
CASSKASGSTDTQYF
>TRBV5-6|TRBJ2-1|-|TRBD2
TGTGCCAGCAGCTTGCTGCGGGGGGGCTATGAGCAGTTCTTC
CASSLLRGGYEQFF
>TRBV6-5|TRBJ2-2|few|-
TGTGCCAGCAGTTACTCTTTGTCCCCCACCGGGGAGCTGTTTTTT
CASSYSLSPTGELFF
>TRBV29-1|TRBJ2-2|-|TRBD1
TGCAGCGTTGGTGGGACAGGGATTCCCGGGGAGCTGTTTTTT
CSVGGTGIPGELFF
>TRBV7-2|TRBJ2-5|few|-
TGTGCCAGCAGCGAGGGGGTGGACAGACGGTCAGAGACCCAGTACTTC
CASSEGVDRRSETQYF
>TRBV19|TRBJ1-6|-|TRBD1
TGTGCCAGTAGTGCCGGGACAGCTTCACCCCTCCACTTT
CASSAGTASPLHF
>TRBV20-1|TRBJ2-3|few|-
TGCAGTGCCGGAGGGGGTACCCAGGGAGGCACAGATACGCAGTATTTT
CSAGGGTQGGTDTQYF
>TRBV20-1|TRBJ2-4|-|TRBD2
TGCAGTGCTAGACCCCCTCTGGGAGCGGGGGGGCAACAAGCCAAAAACATTCAGTACTTC
CSARPPLGAGGQQAKNIQYF
>TRBV7-9|TRBJ2-7|-|-
TGTGCCAGCAGCTTACTGGGCACTTCCTACGAGCAGTACTTC
CASSLLGTSYEQYF
>TRBV3-1|TRBJ2-1|many|TRBD2
TGTGCCAGCAGCCACGGACTAGCGGGGAGCGCGGACAATGAGCAGTTCTTC
CASSHGLAGSADNEQFF
>TRBV4-2|TRBJ1-5|few|TRBD1
TGTGCCAGCAGTAGACAGGGGGAAACAGATCAGCCCCAGCATTTT
CASSRQGETDQPQHF
>TRBV12-3/TRBV12-4|TRBJ2-7|few|TRBD1
TGTGCCAGCAGACCCGGACAGGGGACCTACGAGCAGTACTTC
CASRPGQGTYEQYF
>TRBV12-3/TRBV12-4|TRBJ1-6|many|-
TGTGCCAGCGGAGGAAGGAATTCACCCCTCCACTTT
CASGGRNSPLHF
>TRBV12-3/TRBV12-4|TRBJ1-6|-|-
TGTGCCAGCAGTTTGGGGGATGGTAATTCACCCCTCCACTTT
CASSLGDGNSPLHF
>TRBV20-1|TRBJ1-2|-|-
TGCAGTGCAGACCAGGGGATAGCTAACTATGGCTACACCTTC
CSADQGIANYGYTF
>TRBV29-1|TRBJ2-3|-|-
TGCAGCGCCGCGGGCACCCGGGACAACACAGATACGCAGTATTTT
CSAAGTRDNTDTQYF
>TRBV25-1|TRBJ1-1|-|TRBD1
TGTGCCAGCTCCGGGACAGTAGTGGCCGAAGCTTTCTTT
CASSGTVVAEAFF
>TRBV7-2|TRBJ1-3|few|-
TGTGCCAGCAGCACAGAAACAGGGAGGACAAACACCATATATTTT
CASSTETGRTNTIYF
>TRBV7-3|TRBJ1-1|-|-
TGTGCCAGCAGCCCCACCGGGACACTGAACACTGAAGCTTTCTTT
CASSPTGTLNTEAFF
>TRBV9|TRBJ2-1|-|TRBD1
TGTGCCAGCAGCGCTACGGGACAGTACAATGAGCAGTTCTTC
CASSATGQYNEQFF
>TRBV27|TRBJ2-7|few|-
TGTGCCAGCAGTTTCTCGGGGACCACCTCCTACGAGCAGTACTTC
CASSFSGTTSYEQYF
>TRBV24-1|TRBJ2-2|-|-
TGTGCCACCAGTGAGAGAGTGGGGGCGAACACCGGGGAGCTGTTTTTT
CATSERVGANTGELFF
>TRBV11-2|TRBJ2-7|few|-
TGTGCCAGCAGCTGGGACTACGAGCAGTACTTC
CASSWDYEQYF
>TRBV3-1|TRBJ1-3|-|-
TGTGCCAGCAGCCAAATCGTGGCAGCCTCTGGAAACACCATATATTTT
CASSQIVAASGNTIYF
>TRBV5-6|TRBJ1-2|once|TRBD1
TGTGCCAGCAGCCAGGGGGCCGGCTATGGCTACACCTTC
CASSQGAGYGYTF
>TRBV24-1|TRBJ2-1|few|TRBD2
TGTGCCACGGGACTAGCGGGGGGCAATGAGCAGTTCTTC
CATGLAGGNEQFF
>TRBV3-1|TRBJ2-5|many|-
TGTGCCAGCAGCCAATCCGAGACCCAAGAGACCCAGTACTTC
CASSQSETQETQYF
>TRBV12-3/TRBV12-4|TRBJ1-1|few|-
TGTGCCAGCAGTTTAGCGCTAATACGGCCTGAAGCTTTCTTT
CASSLALIRPEAFF
>TRBV12-3/TRBV12-4|TRBJ1-6|many|-
TGTGCCAGCAGTCCGGGACCGTATAATTCACCCCTCCACTTT
CASSPGPYNSPLHF
>TRBV10-3|TRBJ1-6|few|-
TGTGCCATCAGGGGGACGTGGCATTCACCCCTCCACTTT
CAIRGTWHSPLHF
>TRBV7-9|TRBJ1-1|once|-
TGTGCCAGCATTTCTCGTTACCAGGGCACTGAAGCTTTCTTT
CASISRYQGTEAFF
>TRBV23-1|TRBJ1-6|many|-
TGCGCCAGCAGTCATGCCGGGGTCGGATATTCACCCCTCCACTTT
CASSHAGVGYSPLHF
>TRBV4-1|TRBJ1-2|many|-
TGCGCCAGCAGCCAAGGGGACGGAACTAACTATGGCTACACCTTC
CASSQGDGTNYGYTF
>TRBV20-1|TRBJ2-5|-|-
TGCAGTGCTAGAGATATGAGCGGCCGTCGACTCGCGGGGGAGACCCAGTACTTC
CSARDMSGRRLAGETQYF
>TRBV4-3|TRBJ1-6|few|-
TGCGCCAGCAGCCAAGAGCGGGGAAGTAATTCACCCCTCCACTTT
CASSQERGSNSPLHF
>TRBV7-2|TRBJ2-5|-|-
TGTGCCAGCAGCCCAGCCGGGGGGCGCAGAGAGACCCAGTACTTC
CASSPAGGRRETQYF
>TRBV7-9|TRBJ1-2|-|-
TGTGCCAGCAGCCCCGACATGTATGGCTACACCTTC
CASSPDMYGYTF